This T cell receptor beta chain was recorded in a study of shared clonotypes between healthy human individuals. The V gene lost 5 bases and the J gene lost 6 bases, with 10 bases spanning the gap. The CDR3 sequence is 13 residues long. Germline CDR1 reads SEHNR; CDR2 reads FQNEAQ (reference sequence). Across several immunoSEQ plates, the genomic DNA of each subset was split evenly. Sorted-subset replicate PCRs used 150 to 200 ng DNA, 30,000 or so T cell genomes. Some clones are missing from TCRdb's copy, which holds only in-frame ones; the method was immunoSEQ multiplex PCR. This sample has fewer than 3 million clones; around 90% occur once, and the top ten carry about 0.41%. This clone has only a few counts.

This sequence joins TRBV7-9 and TRBJ2-2; D is perhaps TRBD2 (6 bases). This sequence was found in a man aged 18-30 years in good health. Some clones in this sample may be carry-over from other donors' samples. Material for sequencing was naive CD4+ T cells from PBMCs. Indicated subset: CD45RA+ positively selected. Here the CDR3 DNA reads TGTGCCAGCAGCCTGGGACTTCCCGGGGAGCTGTTTTTT. Translating it yields CASSLGLPGELFF.